These T cell receptor beta chains were read from a single sample in a study of blood T cells in healthy people across ages. TCRdb itself ran the 5' RACE reads through MiXCR, one entry per CDR3 protein. The table records roughly 1.7 million distinct CDR3 sequences, roughly 32% of them present only once. Specimen: blood. Every receptor here comes from a woman in her twenties or thirties in good health. CDR3s include the opening cysteine and the closing phenylalanine or tryptophan. A D gene is named only where the DNA matches it firmly. Where a row states a size, it is once, few, many or the class of an expanded clone; other rows omit it.

length: 16
V: TRBV5-1
D: -
size: -
J: TRBJ2-3
CDR3: CASSREGQLSTDTQYF
DNA: TGCGCCAGCAGCAGGGAAGGACAGCTGAGCACAGATACGCAGTATTTT

length: 13
V: TRBV19
D: -
size: -
J: TRBJ1-1
CDR3: CATQAGGNTEAFF
DNA: TGTGCCACCCAGGCCGGCGGGAACACTGAAGCTTTCTTT

length: 14
V: TRBV25-1
D: TRBD1
size: few
J: TRBJ2-6
CDR3: CASSGTGGASVLTF
DNA: TGTGCCAGCAGTGGGACAGGGGGCGCTTCCGTCCTGACTTTC

length: 12
V: TRBV3-1
D: -
size: -
J: TRBJ2-3
CDR3: CTSSSDGDTQYF
DNA: TGTACCAGCAGCAGCGACGGAGATACGCAGTATTTT

length: 14
V: TRBV2
D: -
size: few
J: TRBJ1-3
CDR3: CASISGLSGNTIYF
DNA: TGTGCCAGCATTTCGGGCCTTTCTGGAAACACCATATATTTT

length: 14
V: TRBV4-3
D: -
size: -
J: TRBJ2-7
CDR3: CASSPSRHSYEQYF
DNA: TGCGCCAGCAGCCCCTCGCGGCACTCCTACGAGCAGTACTTC

length: 12
V: TRBV28
D: -
size: few
J: TRBJ1-5
CDR3: CASSLRFQPQHF
DNA: TGTGCCAGCAGTTTGAGGTTTCAGCCCCAGCATTTT

length: 18
V: TRBV5-1
D: TRBD2
size: -
J: TRBJ2-1
CDR3: CASSPTERGGPVYNEQFF
DNA: TGCGCCAGCAGCCCGACTGAGCGGGGGGGCCCGGTGTACAATGAGCAGTTCTTC

length: 15
V: TRBV18
D: -
size: few
J: TRBJ2-7
CDR3: CASSPVQDYSYEQYF
DNA: TGTGCCAGCTCACCGGTCCAGGACTACTCCTACGAGCAGTACTTC

length: 15
V: TRBV5-5
D: -
size: few
J: TRBJ2-3
CDR3: CASSLSPRGTDTQYF
DNA: TGTGCCAGCAGCTTGAGTCCCCGGGGCACAGATACGCAGTATTTT

length: 15
V: TRBV9
D: -
size: few
J: TRBJ2-7
CDR3: CASSVANSPSYEQYF
DNA: TGTGCCAGCAGCGTAGCAAACAGTCCCTCCTACGAGCAGTACTTC

length: 14
V: TRBV6-1
D: -
size: -
J: TRBJ2-7
CDR3: CANSSGGSSYEQYF
DNA: TGTGCCAACAGCTCTGGGGGGTCGTCCTACGAGCAGTACTTC

length: 13
V: TRBV20-1
D: -
size: -
J: TRBJ2-5
CDR3: CSAQEQGPETQYF
DNA: TGCAGTGCTCAAGAGCAGGGCCCCGAGACCCAGTACTTC

length: 15
V: TRBV10-3
D: -
size: many
J: TRBJ2-3
CDR3: CAISGGSTVTDTQYF
DNA: TGTGCCATCAGTGGGGGCAGCACAGTCACAGATACGCAGTATTTT

length: 15
V: TRBV20-1
D: -
size: few
J: TRBJ2-3
CDR3: CSARDPRTRTDTQYF
DNA: TGCAGTGCTAGAGATCCTAGAACTAGGACGGATACGCAGTATTTT

length: 16
V: TRBV12-3/TRBV12-4
D: TRBD2
size: many
J: TRBJ2-3
CDR3: CASSPLAGGRTDTQYF
DNA: TGTGCCAGCAGCCCATTAGCGGGGGGACGCACAGATACGCAGTATTTT

length: 13
V: TRBV12-3/TRBV12-4
D: -
size: -
J: TRBJ2-5
CDR3: CASSPDIQGTQYF
DNA: TGTGCCAGCAGCCCAGATATACAGGGGACCCAGTACTTC

length: 18
V: TRBV6-4
D: -
size: -
J: TRBJ2-1
CDR3: CAISRGSGQTLSYNEQFF
DNA: TGTGCCATTTCGCGGGGTAGCGGCCAAACCCTCTCCTACAATGAGCAGTTCTTC

length: 15
V: TRBV5-1
D: -
size: -
J: TRBJ2-5
CDR3: CASSLTGRRGETQYF
DNA: TGCGCCAGCAGCTTGACGGGCCGGAGAGGGGAGACCCAGTACTTC

length: 15
V: TRBV7-9
D: TRBD1
size: -
J: TRBJ2-7
CDR3: CASSPGTGRTYEQYF
DNA: TGTGCCAGCAGCCCCGGGACAGGGCGTACCTACGAGCAGTACTTC

length: 16
V: TRBV10-3
D: TRBD2
size: many
J: TRBJ2-1
CDR3: CAITPLPSGDYGEQFF
DNA: TGTGCCATCACCCCTCTCCCTAGCGGGGATTACGGGGAGCAGTTCTTC

length: 13
V: TRBV7-9
D: -
size: few
J: TRBJ1-5
CDR3: CASSQTRNQPQHF
DNA: TGTGCCAGCAGCCAGACAAGAAATCAGCCCCAGCATTTT

length: 17
V: TRBV7-9
D: -
size: few
J: TRBJ1-4
CDR3: CASSLEGHLRVNEKLFF
DNA: TGTGCCAGCAGCTTAGAGGGGCATCTTAGAGTTAATGAAAAACTGTTTTTT

length: 14
V: TRBV7-9
D: -
size: -
J: TRBJ2-7
CDR3: CASSRGRGTGEQYF
DNA: TGTGCCAGCAGCAGGGGACGAGGGACGGGCGAGCAGTACTTC

length: 16
V: TRBV20-1
D: TRBD2
size: many
J: TRBJ2-5
CDR3: CSAKLAGRRYKETQYF
DNA: TGCAGTGCTAAACTAGCGGGGCGTAGGTATAAAGAGACCCAGTACTTC

length: 16
V: TRBV30
D: -
size: -
J: TRBJ2-2
CDR3: CAWSPPLKERTGELFF
DNA: TGTGCCTGGAGTCCCCCCCTGAAGGAGCGCACCGGGGAGCTGTTTTTT

length: 16
V: TRBV4-2
D: -
size: -
J: TRBJ1-4
CDR3: CASSQPYTDRDEKLFF
DNA: TGTGCCAGCAGCCAGCCTTACACGGACCGGGATGAAAAACTGTTTTTT

length: 13
V: TRBV20-1
D: -
size: many
J: TRBJ2-1
CDR3: CSARNSARGEQFF
DNA: TGCAGTGCTAGAAATTCGGCCCGGGGTGAGCAGTTCTTC